The sequence of this T cell receptor beta chain was determined in a study of blood T cell repertoires in COVID-19. Some clones are missing from TCRdb's copy, which holds only in-frame ones; the method was immunoSEQ multiplex PCR. In the table there are a few hundred thousand clones, approximately 90% of which are singletons. The CDR3 consists of 15 residues. Germline CDR1 and CDR2: MNHNS and SASEGT. V lost 1 base and J lost 6, with 12 bases in between. Cohorts were based on clinical histories the participants reported. This clonotype originated in a man between 18 and 35 years old who had recovered from COVID-19. The chain carries TRBV6-1 and TRBJ2-2; tentative D call: TRBD1 (6 bases). The sequencing sample was made of PBMCs or T cells enriched from blood (not recorded which). The chain's CDR3 is CASSEGQGIAGELFF. The CDR3 DNA is TGTGCCAGCAGTGAAGGGCAGGGGATTGCCGGGGAGCTGTTTTTT.